This is a list of T cell receptor beta chains from one sample in a study of cytomegalovirus exposure and HLA in healthy donors. Sequencing was performed with immunoSEQ multiplex PCR; in TCRdb, only in-frame clones are kept and a portion is missing. Of some 200,000 clones listed, roughly 72% are singletons. Source material: PBMCs. These TCRs come from a woman younger than 45 in good health and CMV-seropositive. The CDR3 runs from the conserved cysteine through the conserved F or W. The order of the fields is D gene, V gene, clone size, J gene, CDR3 protein, CDR3 DNA. The D gene is left open where the match is weak. For some rows the clone size is stated as once, few or many, or as a class when expanded; others skip it.

d_call: -; v_call: TRBV30; clone_size: -; j_call: TRBJ2-7; cdr3_aa: CAWTGGTHEQYF; cdr3_nt: TGTGCCTGGACCGGGGGTACCCACGAGCAGTACTTC
d_call: TRBD2; v_call: TRBV7-9; clone_size: -; j_call: TRBJ2-7; cdr3_aa: CASSLVGGSDEQYF; cdr3_nt: TGTGCCAGCAGCTTAGTAGGCGGGAGTGACGAGCAGTACTTC
d_call: -; v_call: TRBV6-5; clone_size: -; j_call: TRBJ1-2; cdr3_aa: CASSYEGDTTGYTF; cdr3_nt: TGTGCCAGCAGTTACGAAGGGGACACCACTGGCTACACCTTC
d_call: -; v_call: TRBV7-9; clone_size: once; j_call: TRBJ2-2; cdr3_aa: CASSLSVGELFF; cdr3_nt: TGTGCCAGCAGCCTTAGCGTAGGGGAGCTGTTTTTT
d_call: TRBD2; v_call: TRBV7-2; clone_size: -; j_call: TRBJ2-2; cdr3_aa: CASSPSGTYTGELFF; cdr3_nt: TGTGCCAGCAGCCCTAGCGGGACTTACACCGGGGAGCTGTTTTTT
d_call: -; v_call: TRBV7-8; clone_size: -; j_call: TRBJ2-7; cdr3_aa: CASSLESEGDHEQYF; cdr3_nt: TGTGCCAGCAGCTTAGAATCGGAGGGAGACCACGAGCAGTACTTC
d_call: -; v_call: TRBV6-6; clone_size: -; j_call: TRBJ1-1; cdr3_aa: CAISESGGLVTEAFF; cdr3_nt: TGTGCCATCAGTGAGTCGGGGGGGCTCGTCACTGAAGCTTTCTTT
d_call: TRBD1; v_call: TRBV27; clone_size: -; j_call: TRBJ2-6; cdr3_aa: CASRAGGGGANVLTF; cdr3_nt: TGTGCCAGCAGGGCAGGGGGCGGTGGGGCCAACGTCCTGACTTTC
d_call: TRBD1; v_call: TRBV13; clone_size: -; j_call: TRBJ2-3; cdr3_aa: CASSFNRGQVDTQYF; cdr3_nt: TGTGCCAGCAGCTTCAACAGGGGGCAGGTAGATACGCAGTATTTT
d_call: -; v_call: TRBV7-9; clone_size: -; j_call: TRBJ2-5; cdr3_aa: CAIRSPVDKGETQYF; cdr3_nt: TGTGCCATTCGATCTCCGGTGGACAAGGGAGAGACCCAGTACTTC
d_call: -; v_call: TRBV7-2; clone_size: -; j_call: TRBJ2-7; cdr3_aa: CASSPLPRRGGEQYF; cdr3_nt: TGTGCCAGCAGCCCGCTACCGAGGCGCGGTGGCGAGCAGTACTTC
d_call: TRBD1; v_call: TRBV5-6; clone_size: -; j_call: TRBJ1-2; cdr3_aa: CASSGYRGRNYGYTF; cdr3_nt: TGTGCCAGCAGCGGATACAGGGGGCGGAATTATGGCTACACCTTC
d_call: -; v_call: TRBV2; clone_size: -; j_call: TRBJ2-4; cdr3_aa: CASSELGIQYF; cdr3_nt: TGTGCCAGCAGTGAGCTAGGCATTCAGTACTTC
d_call: -; v_call: TRBV27; clone_size: -; j_call: TRBJ1-5; cdr3_aa: CASSSLQGPRVDQPQHF; cdr3_nt: TGTGCCAGCAGTTCCCTACAGGGCCCCAGAGTGGATCAGCCCCAGCATTTT
d_call: TRBD2; v_call: TRBV5-4; clone_size: -; j_call: TRBJ2-3; cdr3_aa: CASSFLAGSDTQYF; cdr3_nt: TGTGCCAGCAGCTTCCTAGCGGGCTCAGATACGCAGTATTTT
d_call: TRBD1; v_call: TRBV4-3; clone_size: many; j_call: TRBJ2-7; cdr3_aa: CASSQDDATGAYEQYF; cdr3_nt: TGCGCCAGCAGCCAAGATGACGCGACAGGGGCCTACGAGCAGTACTTC
d_call: -; v_call: TRBV10-1; clone_size: few; j_call: TRBJ2-3; cdr3_aa: CASSRDWGDGQYF; cdr3_nt: TGCGCCAGCAGCCGGGACTGGGGTGATGGGCAGTATTTT
d_call: TRBD2; v_call: TRBV5-1; clone_size: -; j_call: TRBJ2-2; cdr3_aa: CASGIVLAGYPGELFF; cdr3_nt: TGCGCCAGCGGCATAGTACTAGCGGGGTACCCCGGGGAGCTGTTTTTT
d_call: TRBD1; v_call: TRBV30; clone_size: -; j_call: TRBJ2-7; cdr3_aa: CAWTDRGLPPEYF; cdr3_nt: TGTGCCTGGACAGACAGGGGACTCCCCCCGGAGTACTTC
d_call: TRBD1; v_call: TRBV7-9; clone_size: -; j_call: TRBJ2-7; cdr3_aa: CASSLADRGYSYEQYF; cdr3_nt: TGTGCCAGCAGCTTAGCGGACAGGGGGTACTCCTACGAGCAGTACTTC
d_call: TRBD2; v_call: TRBV4-3; clone_size: -; j_call: TRBJ2-3; cdr3_aa: CASSQGEGTDTQYF; cdr3_nt: TGCGCCAGCAGCCAGGGGGAGGGTACAGATACGCAGTATTTT
d_call: -; v_call: TRBV19; clone_size: -; j_call: TRBJ1-5; cdr3_aa: CASTPTLTGSNQPQHF; cdr3_nt: TGTGCCAGTACCCCCACCTTGACAGGTAGCAATCAGCCCCAGCATTTT